This T cell receptor beta chain was documented in a study of blood T cell repertoires in COVID-19. Overall study context: The United States, Italy and Spain provided the acute and convalescent COVID-19 samples. T cells, B-cell-depleted T cells, or PBMCs supplied cDNA or gDNA.

Trimming took 5 bases from V and 3 from J; bases not matched to a gene: 4. The CDR3 length is 15 residues. Germline assignment: CDR1 SEHNR and CDR2 FQNEAQ (reference sequence). Authors' data handling: The authors estimated nucleated cell counts from reference gene primer amplification. Method: immunoSEQ multiplex PCR; TCRdb's copy keeps in-frame clones and lacks some. V and J calls and clone size are copied from that table; D and trimming were computed from the DNA. The table shows more than 60,000 clones, with about 93% occurring only once. Sequenced: peripheral blood. This chain joins TRBV7-9 and TRBJ2-1, with 10 bases lining up with TRBD2. The clonotype was recovered from a human donor in a cohort sampled during active COVID-19. CDR3 amino acids: CASSGTSEGYNEQFF. In nucleotides, the CDR3 is TGTGCCAGCAGCGGGACTAGCGAGGGCTACAATGAGCAGTTCTTC.